These 25 T cell receptor beta chains were all obtained from the same sample, sequenced in a study of T-cell reconstitution after alpha-beta-depleted transplantation in children. Preparing the TCRbeta library involved the use of unique molecular identifiers. TCRdb reprocessed the PCR reads via MiXCR and lists one record per CDR3 protein. Found here are 90,000 to 150,000 distinct CDR3 sequences, under 30% of them singletons; the top ten hold approximately 10%. The starting material was PBMCs, mostly from graft donor cells, obtained 180 days after TCRalphabeta/CD19-depleted stem cell transplant. The origin of the receptors is a male patient between 2 and 15 years old who had a stem cell transplant for chronic granulomatous disease, so the T cells may come from the graft donor.

The chain employs TRBV2 and TRBJ2-7; 8 bases are shared with TRBD2. With V trimmed by 11 bases and J by 0 bases, 21 bases remained unmatched. Per germline, CDR1 SNHLY and CDR2 FYNNEI. CDR3 length: 18 amino acids. The CDR3: CAFCPGLGAFKSSYEQYF. CDR3 nucleotides: TGTGCCTTCTGTCCGGGACTAGGGGCTTTTAAGAGCTCCTACGAGCAGTACTTC.

This clonotype was found many times. J is TRBJ2-5 and V is TRBV20-1; maybe TRBD1 (5 bases). The CDR3 is 13 residues long. CDR1 and CDR2 from the germline V gene are DFQATT and SNEGSKA (reference sequence). V lost 6 bases to trimming and J lost 2 bases, with 13 bases between them. The CDR3 region has the DNA TGCAGTGCCCACGACAGCAGACAAGAGACCCAGTACTTC. Protein product: CSAHDSRQETQYF.

In this sample, this clonotype turned up many times. This chain joins TRBV20-1 and TRBJ2-1; possibly TRBD1 for D (5 bases). CDR1 is DFQATT, CDR2 SNEGSKA, per germline (reference sequence). The CDR3 loop spans 11 amino acids. Between the trimmed V and J ends, which lost 5 bases and 12 bases, there was a span of 14 bases. The CDR3, as DNA: TGCAGTGCTCACAGGTCCCAGGGGCAGTTCTTC. Translation: CSAHRSQGQFF.

The gene calls are TRBV12-3 or TRBV12-4 and TRBJ2-7; 7 bases fit TRBD2. The V and J ends lost 8 bases and 2 bases, in that order; junction bases with no gene match: 9. The CDR3 loop spans 14 amino acids. CDR3 sequence (DNA): TGTGCCAGCCGTTCGGGAGGCCGCCCCTACGAGCAGTACTTC. Its translation: CASRSGGRPYEQYF.

This clonotype occurred a few times. The chain is built from TRBV12-3 or TRBV12-4 and TRBJ2-3; no reliable D call. This CDR3 has 12 residues. The V and J ends lost 3 bases and 5 bases respectively, with 6 bases between them. The CDR3 DNA follows: TGTGCCAGCAGTTTTTCGGTAGATACGCAGTATTTT. Its protein is CASSFSVDTQYF.

The chain combines TRBV5-1 with TRBJ2-6; TRBD2 matches at 11 bases. The CDR3 loop spans 20 amino acids. The ends lost 2 bases at V and 0 bases at J; junction bases unmatched: 10. In germline, CDR1 is SGHRS, CDR2 YFSETQ. CDR3 nucleotides: TGCGCCAGCAGCTTTAATCTAGCGGGAGGATATTTCTCTGGGGCCAACGTCCTGACTTTC. Protein product: CASSFNLAGGYFSGANVLTF.

The CDR3: CASSLATGGLSYEQYF. Here the CDR3 DNA reads TGCGCCAGCAGCTTGGCGACAGGGGGTCTCTCCTACGAGCAGTACTTC. The chain couples TRBV5-1 to TRBJ2-7, with 9 bases matching TRBD1. Germline values: CDR1 SGHRS, CDR2 YFSETQ. The CDR3 totals 16 residues. The trim removed 0 bases at V and 0 bases at J, leaving 4 bases unmatched.

V gene TRBV7-2 combines with J gene TRBJ2-5; D is uncertain. Germline loops: CDR1 SGHTA, CDR2 FQGNSA. The length of the CDR3 is 13 residues. V gave up 3 bases and J gave up 5 bases, with 10 bases separating them. The CDR3 DNA is TGTGCCAGCAGCTTCAAAGGGAAGGAGACCCAGTACTTC. Translation: CASSFKGKETQYF. Filled out from reference TRBV7-2 and TRBJ2-5, the complete variable domain reads GAGVSQSPSNKVTEKGKDVELRCDPISGHTALYWYRQSLGQGLEFLIYFQGNSAPDKSGLPSDRFSAERTGGSVSTLTIQRTQQEDSAVYLCASSFKGKETQYFGPGTRLLVL.

This clonotype was detected a few times. The genes are TRBV20-1 and TRBJ1-1, with D possibly matching TRBD1 (5 bases). Germline V gene data show CDR1 as DFQATT and CDR2 as SNEGSKA (reference sequence). Trimming pared 3 bases from V and 0 bases from J, leaving 17 bases between. The CDR3 spans 16 residues. CDR3: CSARRQPLRMNTEAFF. The DNA for the CDR3 is TGCAGTGCTAGGCGACAGCCTTTACGGATGAACACTGAAGCTTTCTTT.

The table lists this clonotype with many counts. The gene calls are TRBV20-1 and TRBJ2-1; the D call may be TRBD1 or TRBD2 (5 bases each). The V end lost 3 bases, the J end lost 8 bases, and 17 bases lay between the germline ends. Looked up from germline, CDR1 is DFQATT and CDR2 is SNEGSKA (reference sequence). The CDR3 consists of 14 residues. The CDR3 bases are TGCAGTGCTAGGGGGGTGGGAGTCGGCGATGAGCAGTTCTTC. Translated, it gives CSARGVGVGDEQFF.

V is TRBV15 and J is TRBJ2-1; tentative D call: TRBD2 (5 bases). This CDR3 region has 15 residues. V was shortened by 0 bases and J by 7 bases, with 13 bases between the two germline ends. Germline CDR1 and CDR2: LNHNV and YYDKDF (reference sequence). CDR3 amino acids: CATSREGQTGNEQFF. For the CDR3, the DNA is TGTGCCACCAGCAGAGAAGGTCAGACGGGAAATGAGCAGTTCTTC.

This clonotype has ten or more counts. V gene TRBV5-1 combines with J gene TRBJ2-6; D not resolved. CDR1 SGHRS and CDR2 YFSETQ come from the germline V gene. The CDR3 runs 14 residues. Trimming removed 4 bases at V and 3 bases at J, with 8 bases between. CDR3 bases: TGCGCCAGCAGCCCCCAATATGGGGCCAACGTCCTGACTTTC. It encodes CASSPQYGANVLTF.

The gene calls are TRBV12-3 or TRBV12-4 and TRBJ2-5, with 9 nucleotides matching TRBD1. CDR3 length equals 15 residues. The V and J ends lost 5 bases and 1 base, in that order; junction bases with no gene match: 5. This CDR3 is CASSPGQGTQETQYF. The CDR3 DNA sequence: TGTGCCAGCAGTCCGGGACAGGGAACCCAAGAGACCCAGTACTTC.

This clonotype was detected only a few times. This sequence joins TRBV5-6 and TRBJ2-7, with 7 positions matching TRBD1. The CDR3 contains 14 residues. The junction had 7 bases not matched to a gene; V was cut back by 4 bases and J by 3 bases. Looked up from germline, CDR1 is SGHDT and CDR2 is YYEEEE. The CDR3 nucleotides read TGTGCCAGCAGCGTCGGGGACAGCAACTACGAGCAGTACTTC. It specifies CASSVGDSNYEQYF.

In this sample, this clonotype turned up many times. The V and J genes are TRBV29-1 and TRBJ2-7, with TRBD1 as a possible D gene (6 bases). Trimming removed 6 bases at V and 3 bases at J, with 18 bases between. Germline CDR1 is SQVTM and CDR2 is ANQGSEA. CDR3 size: 14 residues. CDR3 in amino acids: CSVPDPAGVYEQYF. DNA of the CDR3: TGCAGCGTACCCGATCCCGCAGGGGTCTACGAGCAGTACTTC.

This clonotype showed up just a few times. V and J are TRBV5-1 and TRBJ2-2; 9 bases line up with TRBD1. This CDR3 region has 15 residues. Germline trimming cut 4 bases from V and 4 bases from J; bases unmatched to any gene: 5. Germline V gene lookup returns CDR1 SGHRS and CDR2 YFSETQ. In DNA form, the CDR3 reads TGCGCCAGCAGCAAGATGACAGGGGGCACCGGGGAGCTGTTTTTT. Encoded protein: CASSKMTGGTGELFF.

The table lists this clonotype with a count of one. This chain connects TRBV20-1 to TRBJ1-1; D not certain. This CDR3 is built from 14 residues. Trimming stripped 0 bases from V and 0 bases from J, with 8 bases between. Germline CDR1 and CDR2: DFQATT and SNEGSKA (reference sequence). CDR3 nucleotides: TGCAGTGCTAGAGATCCCGGCCTGAACACTGAAGCTTTCTTT. This encodes CSARDPGLNTEAFF.

The chain is built from TRBV12-3 or TRBV12-4 and TRBJ2-1; 15 bases fit TRBD2. This CDR3 is built from 17 residues. V lost 5 bases, J lost 2 bases, and 4 bases stayed unmatched. The CDR3 DNA sequence: TGTGCCAGCAGTCATCGGACTAGCGGGAGGGCCTACAATGAGCAGTTCTTC. Protein sequence: CASSHRTSGRAYNEQFF.

The chain has TRBV10-3 and TRBJ1-2; TRBD1 matches at 9 bases. The CDR3 consists of 15 residues. Trimming removed 3 bases from V and 6 bases from J; junction bases left unmatched: 8. Per germline, CDR1 ENHRY and CDR2 SYGVKD. The CDR3: CAISDYGTGSDGYTF. The CDR3 region has the DNA TGTGCCATCAGTGATTACGGGACAGGGAGTGATGGCTACACCTTC.

There are many counts of this clonotype. V gene TRBV15 combines with J gene TRBJ1-6; D perhaps matches TRBD1 (6 bases). The CDR3 is 14 residues long. From germline, CDR1 is LNHNV and CDR2 YYDKDF (reference sequence). V lost 8 bases and J 7 bases, leaving 15 bases between the germline ends. The CDR3 DNA is TGTGCCACCCGTCGAGGGGGTAAGAATTCACCCCTCCACTTT. Protein product: CATRRGGKNSPLHF.

The table lists this clonotype with many counts. J is TRBJ2-1 and V is TRBV5-6; possible D gene TRBD2, 6 bases. The V end was cut by 4 bases, the J end by 1 base, with 18 bases between. Germline V gives CDR1 SGHDT, CDR2 YYEEEE. This CDR3 is built from 17 residues. The CDR3 sequence is CASSRSGPGRSYNEQFF. The CDR3 nucleotides are TGTGCCAGCAGCCGGAGTGGCCCTGGGAGGTCCTACAATGAGCAGTTCTTC.

Many counts were recorded for this clonotype. The rearrangement joins TRBV20-1 to TRBJ2-7; 7 positions agree with TRBD2. V was clipped by 3 bases and J by 4 bases; unmatched bases: 12. Germline values: CDR1 DFQATT, CDR2 SNEGSKA (reference sequence). The CDR3 length is 15 residues. CDR3 bases: TGCAGTGCTAGGAAGGCGGGAGTGGGGTTTTACGAGCAGTACTTC. Its translation is CSARKAGVGFYEQYF.

This clonotype was counted once. The chain couples TRBV21-1 to TRBJ2-7; TRBD1, the table's D call, was not compared with the DNA. TRBV21-1 is a listed pseudogene. The CDR3 is 15 residues long. This CDR3 is CASSKRGGPRYEQYF. DNA of the CDR3: TGTGCCAGCAGCAAAAGGGGGGGCCCTCGCTACGAGCAGTACTTC.

The chain uses TRBV20-1 and TRBJ2-7; D may be TRBD1 (6 bases). This CDR3 contains 15 residues. Between the trimmed V and J ends, which lost 0 bases and 3 bases, there was a span of 15 bases. CDR1 is DFQATT, CDR2 SNEGSKA, per germline (reference sequence). For the CDR3, the DNA is TGCAGTGCTAGAGATGAAAACCGGGACAACTACGAGCAGTACTTC. Encoded protein: CSARDENRDNYEQYF.

This clonotype was detected ten times or more. The rearrangement joins TRBV12-3 or TRBV12-4 to TRBJ2-1; D is undetermined. This CDR3 has 14 residues. V was pared by 3 bases and J by 8 bases, with 14 bases between. In nucleotides, the CDR3 is TGTGCCAGCAGTTTGAGACACCGAACCGATGAGCAGTTCTTC. Translation gives CASSLRHRTDEQFF.